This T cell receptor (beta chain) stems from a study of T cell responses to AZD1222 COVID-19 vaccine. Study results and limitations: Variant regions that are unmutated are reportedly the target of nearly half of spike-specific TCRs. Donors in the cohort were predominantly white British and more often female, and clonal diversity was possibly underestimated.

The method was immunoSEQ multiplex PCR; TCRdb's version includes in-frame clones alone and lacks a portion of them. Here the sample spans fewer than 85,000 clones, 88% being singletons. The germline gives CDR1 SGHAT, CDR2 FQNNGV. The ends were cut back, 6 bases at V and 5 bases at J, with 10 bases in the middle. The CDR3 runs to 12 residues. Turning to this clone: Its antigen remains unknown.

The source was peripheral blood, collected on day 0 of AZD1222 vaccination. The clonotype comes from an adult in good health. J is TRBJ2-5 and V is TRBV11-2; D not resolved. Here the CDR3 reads CASRKWTETQYF. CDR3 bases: TGTGCCAGCAGGAAATGGACGGAGACCCAGTACTTC.